The TCR beta chain under discussion was sequenced for a study of T cells in Graves' hyperthyroidism and ophthalmopathy. Study at large: Before any treatment, at initial diagnosis, peripheral blood was collected.

RNA transcripts were the template for amplifying TCR beta CDR3 regions. The TCR CDR3 first-round RT-PCR relied on the HTBI primer set. TCRdb called the multiplex PCR reads again in MiXCR, with one record for every CDR3 protein. The table includes around 520,000 distinct CDR3 sequences, roughly 25% detected once. This clonotype was seen ten or more times. Exclusion criteria comprised uncontrolled infection, other autoimmune disease, pregnancy or lactation. The PBMCs had their origin in around 10 ml of fresh peripheral blood. The CDR3 has 14 amino acids. The germline CDR1 and CDR2 sequences are LGHNA and YNFKEQ. V was clipped by 0 bases and J by 6 bases, with 12 bases between them.

The chain has TRBV4-2 and TRBJ2-7; D remains unclear. The TCR comes from a woman aged 30 to 39 with Graves' ophthalmopathy. The sequenced sample consisted of blood. CDR3 sequence: CASSQEDLPGEQYF. The CDR3 bases are TGTGCCAGCAGCCAAGAGGACCTTCCGGGCGAGCAGTACTTC.